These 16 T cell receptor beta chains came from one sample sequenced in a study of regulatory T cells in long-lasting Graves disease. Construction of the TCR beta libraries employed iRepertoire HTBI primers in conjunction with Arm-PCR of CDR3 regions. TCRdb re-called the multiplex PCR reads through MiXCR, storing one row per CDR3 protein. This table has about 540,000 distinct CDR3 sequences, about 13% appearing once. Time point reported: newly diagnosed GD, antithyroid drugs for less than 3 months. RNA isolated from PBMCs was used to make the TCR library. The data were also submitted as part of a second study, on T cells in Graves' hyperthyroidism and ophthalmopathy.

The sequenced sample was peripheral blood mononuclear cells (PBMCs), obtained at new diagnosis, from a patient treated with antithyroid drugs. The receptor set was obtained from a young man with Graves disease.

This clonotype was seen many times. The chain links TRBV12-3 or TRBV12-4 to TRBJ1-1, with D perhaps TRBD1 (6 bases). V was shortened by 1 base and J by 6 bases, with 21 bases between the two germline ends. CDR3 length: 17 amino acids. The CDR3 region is CASSLEGPGAIGAEAFF. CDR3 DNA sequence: TGTGCCAGCAGTTTAGAAGGTCCAGGGGCGATAGGTGCTGAAGCTTTCTTT.

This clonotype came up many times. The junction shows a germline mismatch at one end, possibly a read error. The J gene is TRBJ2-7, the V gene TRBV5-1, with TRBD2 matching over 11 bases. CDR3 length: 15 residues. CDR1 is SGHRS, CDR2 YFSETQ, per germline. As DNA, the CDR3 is TGTGCCAGCAGCCTGGGACTAGCGGTTACCTACGAGCAGTACTTC. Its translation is CASSLGLAVTYEQYF. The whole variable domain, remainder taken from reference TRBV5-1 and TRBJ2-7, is KAGVTQTPRYLIKTRGQQVTLSCSPISGHRSVSWYQQTPGQGLQFLFEYFSETQRNKGNFPGRFSGRQFSNSRSEMNVSTLELGDSALYLCASSLGLAVTYEQYFGPGTRLTVT.

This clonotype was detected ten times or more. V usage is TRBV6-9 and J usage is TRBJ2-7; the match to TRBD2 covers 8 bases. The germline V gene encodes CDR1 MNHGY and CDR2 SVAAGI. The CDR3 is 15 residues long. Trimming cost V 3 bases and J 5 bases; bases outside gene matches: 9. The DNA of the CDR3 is TGTGCCAGCAGTTACTCAGGACGGGGGGGCAACGAGCAGTACTTC. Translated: CASSYSGRGGNEQYF.

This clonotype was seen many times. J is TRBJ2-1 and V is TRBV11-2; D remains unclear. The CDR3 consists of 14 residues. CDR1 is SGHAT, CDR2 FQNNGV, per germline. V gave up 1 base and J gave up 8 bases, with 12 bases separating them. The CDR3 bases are TGTGCCAGCAGCTTAGGAGCGAAGAATGATGAGCAGTTCTTC. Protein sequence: CASSLGAKNDEQFF.

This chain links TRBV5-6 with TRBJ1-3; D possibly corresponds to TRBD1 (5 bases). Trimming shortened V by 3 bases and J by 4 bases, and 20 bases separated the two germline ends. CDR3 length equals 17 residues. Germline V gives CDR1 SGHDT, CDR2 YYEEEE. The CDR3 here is CASSSDRLPQGGNTIYF. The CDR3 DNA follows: TGTGCCAGCAGCTCGGACCGACTCCCGCAGGGAGGAAACACCATATATTTT. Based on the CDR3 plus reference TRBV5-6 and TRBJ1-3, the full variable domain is DAGVTQSPTHLIKTRGQQVTLRCSPKSGHDTVSWYQQALGQGPQFIFQYYEEEERQRGNFPDRFSGHQFPNYSSELNVNALLLGDSALYLCASSSDRLPQGGNTIYFGEGSWLTVV.

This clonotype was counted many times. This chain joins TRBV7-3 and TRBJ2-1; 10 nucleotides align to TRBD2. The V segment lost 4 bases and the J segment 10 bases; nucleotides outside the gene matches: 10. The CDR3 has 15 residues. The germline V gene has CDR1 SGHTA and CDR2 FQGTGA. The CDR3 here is CASSSSAGGPGEQFF. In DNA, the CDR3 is TGTGCCAGCAGCTCCTCAGCGGGAGGGCCAGGGGAGCAGTTCTTC.

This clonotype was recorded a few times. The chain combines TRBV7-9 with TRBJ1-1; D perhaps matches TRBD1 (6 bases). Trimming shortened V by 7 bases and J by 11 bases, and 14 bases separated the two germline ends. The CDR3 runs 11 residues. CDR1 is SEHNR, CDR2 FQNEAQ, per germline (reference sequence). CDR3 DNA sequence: TGTGCCAGCACCGAGGGGGGGGATGCTTTCTTT. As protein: CASTEGGDAFF.

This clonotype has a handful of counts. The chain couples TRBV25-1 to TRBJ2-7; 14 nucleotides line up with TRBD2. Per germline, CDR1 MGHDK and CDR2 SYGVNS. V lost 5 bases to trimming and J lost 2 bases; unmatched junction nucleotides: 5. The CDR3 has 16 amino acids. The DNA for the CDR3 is TGTGCCAGCAGTCGGACTAGCGGGAGGCAACCCTACGAGCAGTACTTC. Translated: CASSRTSGRQPYEQYF.

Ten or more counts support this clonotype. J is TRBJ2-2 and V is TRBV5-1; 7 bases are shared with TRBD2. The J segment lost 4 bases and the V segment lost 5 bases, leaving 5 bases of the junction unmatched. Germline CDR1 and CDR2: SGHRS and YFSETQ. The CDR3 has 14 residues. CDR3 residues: CASRWASGTGELFF. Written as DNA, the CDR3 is TGCGCCAGCAGGTGGGCTAGCGGCACCGGGGAGCTGTTTTTT.

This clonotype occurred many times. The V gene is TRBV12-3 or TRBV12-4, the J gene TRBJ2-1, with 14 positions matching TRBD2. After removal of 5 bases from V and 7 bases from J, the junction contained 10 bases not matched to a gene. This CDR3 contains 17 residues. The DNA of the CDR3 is TGTGCCAGCAGTCTTGGTTCCGGGACTAGCGGGAGAAATGAGCAGTTCTTC. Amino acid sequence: CASSLGSGTSGRNEQFF.

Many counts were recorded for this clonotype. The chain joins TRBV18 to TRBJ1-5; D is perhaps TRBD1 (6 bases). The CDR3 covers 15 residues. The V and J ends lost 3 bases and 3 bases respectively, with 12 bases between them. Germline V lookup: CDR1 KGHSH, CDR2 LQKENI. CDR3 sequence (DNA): TGTGCCAGCTCACCCCAGGGACAAATCAATCAGCCCCAGCATTTT. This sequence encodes CASSPQGQINQPQHF.

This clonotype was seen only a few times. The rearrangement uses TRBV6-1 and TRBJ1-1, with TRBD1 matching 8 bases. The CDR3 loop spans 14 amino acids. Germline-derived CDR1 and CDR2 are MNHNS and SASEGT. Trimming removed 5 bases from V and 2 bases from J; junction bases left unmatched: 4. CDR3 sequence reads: CASSITGGNTEAFF. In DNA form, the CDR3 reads TGTGCCAGCAGTATTACAGGGGGAAACACTGAAGCTTTCTTT.

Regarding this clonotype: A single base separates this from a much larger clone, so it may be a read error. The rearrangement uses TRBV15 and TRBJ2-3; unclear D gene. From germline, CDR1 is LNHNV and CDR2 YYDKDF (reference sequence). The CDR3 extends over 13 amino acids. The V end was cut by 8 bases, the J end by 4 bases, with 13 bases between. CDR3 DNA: TGTGCCACCGGCCTTATAAAGTCAGATACGCAGTATTTT. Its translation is CATGLIKSDTQYF.

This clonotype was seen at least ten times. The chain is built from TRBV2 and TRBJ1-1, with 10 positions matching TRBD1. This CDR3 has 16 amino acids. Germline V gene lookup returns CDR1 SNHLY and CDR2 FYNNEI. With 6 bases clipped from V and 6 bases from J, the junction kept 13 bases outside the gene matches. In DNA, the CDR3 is TGTGCCAGCAGGGGCGGGACAGGGGACTTTAAGGCTGAAGCTTTCTTT. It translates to CASRGGTGDFKAEAFF.

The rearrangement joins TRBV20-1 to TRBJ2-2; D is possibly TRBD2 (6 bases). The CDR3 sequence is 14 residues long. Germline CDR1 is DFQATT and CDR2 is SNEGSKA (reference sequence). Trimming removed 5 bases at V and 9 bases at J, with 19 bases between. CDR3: CSAPHRDFHRELFF. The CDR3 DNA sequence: TGCAGTGCTCCTCATCGGGACTTCCACAGGGAGCTGTTTTTT.

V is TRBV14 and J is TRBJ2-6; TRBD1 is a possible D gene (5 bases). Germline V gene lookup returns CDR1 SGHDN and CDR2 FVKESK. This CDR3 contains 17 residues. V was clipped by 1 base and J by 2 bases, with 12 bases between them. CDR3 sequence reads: CASSQGARVAGANVLTF. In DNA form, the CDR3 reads TGTGCCAGCAGCCAAGGGGCCAGGGTAGCTGGGGCCAACGTCCTGACTTTC.